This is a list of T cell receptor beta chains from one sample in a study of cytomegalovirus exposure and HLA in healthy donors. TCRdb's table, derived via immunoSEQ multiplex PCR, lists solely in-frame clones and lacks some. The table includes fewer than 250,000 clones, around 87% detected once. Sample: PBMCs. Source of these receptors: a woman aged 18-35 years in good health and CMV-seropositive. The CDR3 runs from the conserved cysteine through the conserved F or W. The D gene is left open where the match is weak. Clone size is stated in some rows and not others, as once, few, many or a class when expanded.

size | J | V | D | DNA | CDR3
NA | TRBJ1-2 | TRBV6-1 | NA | TGTGCCAGCACTATCGGCAGGGTGGATGGCTACACCTTC | CASTIGRVDGYTF
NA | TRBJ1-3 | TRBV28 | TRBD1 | TGTGCCAGCAGCGACAGGGCTCAGGGAAACACCATATATTTT | CASSDRAQGNTIYF
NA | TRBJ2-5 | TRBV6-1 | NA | TGTGCCAGCAGAAGAGGGTCGAGGACCCAGTACTTC | CASRRGSRTQYF
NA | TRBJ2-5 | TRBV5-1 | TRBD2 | TGCGCCAGCAGACGCCCTAGCGGGGAACAAGAGACCCAGTACTTC | CASRRPSGEQETQYF
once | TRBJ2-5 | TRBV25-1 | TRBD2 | TGTGCCAGCAGTGAGGGACTAGCGGTACAAGAGACCCAGTACTTC | CASSEGLAVQETQYF
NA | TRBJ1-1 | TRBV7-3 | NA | TGTGCCAGCAGCCCGGGGGGGGCGGGGGACACTGAAGCTTTCTTT | CASSPGGAGDTEAFF
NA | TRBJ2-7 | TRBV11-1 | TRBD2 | TGTGCCAGCAGCCGGAGCGGGAGCCCCTACGAGCAGTACTTC | CASSRSGSPYEQYF
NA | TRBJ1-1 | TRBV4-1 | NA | TGCGCCAGCAGCCCTTGGGGCGCGAACACTGAAGCTTTCTTT | CASSPWGANTEAFF
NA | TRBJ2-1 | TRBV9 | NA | TGTGCCAGCAGCGTAAAGGGGCTACCACCCTACAATGAGCAGTTCTTC | CASSVKGLPPYNEQFF
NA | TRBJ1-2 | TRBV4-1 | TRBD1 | TGCGCCAGCAGCCACCTCACCGGGACAGTTGGCTACACCTTC | CASSHLTGTVGYTF
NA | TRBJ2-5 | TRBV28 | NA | TGTGCCAGCAAATTCGCCCGGGATCTTCTACTCCAAGAGACCCAGTACTTC | CASKFARDLLLQETQYF
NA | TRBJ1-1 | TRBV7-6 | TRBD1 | TGTGCCAGCAGAGGGACAGCGAACACTGAAGCTTTCTTT | CASRGTANTEAFF
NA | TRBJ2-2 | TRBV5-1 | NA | TGCGCCAGCACCGCCGGGGCGGGGCCGAACACCGGGGAGCTGTTTTTT | CASTAGAGPNTGELFF
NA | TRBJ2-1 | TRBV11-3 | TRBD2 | TGTGCCAGCAGCCGTTCGCTCGGACTAGCTATGATCGATGAGCAGTTCTTC | CASSRSLGLAMIDEQFF
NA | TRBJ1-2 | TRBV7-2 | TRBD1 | TGTGCCAGCAGCTTAGTGGACAGGGGGCGCTTGCGTGGCTACACCTTC | CASSLVDRGRLRGYTF
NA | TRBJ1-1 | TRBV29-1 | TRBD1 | TGCAGCGTTGAATCGGACAGGGGGCGAACTGAAGCTTTCTTT | CSVESDRGRTEAFF
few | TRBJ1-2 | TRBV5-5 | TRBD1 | TGTGCCAGCAGCCCGGGACAGGGTAGCGGCTATGGCTACACCTTC | CASSPGQGSGYGYTF
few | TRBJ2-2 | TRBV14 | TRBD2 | TGTGCCAGCAGCCCAAGATGGGCTAGCGGGAGCCTCAACACCGGGGAGCTGTTTTTT | CASSPRWASGSLNTGELFF